The 4 T cell receptor beta chains below come from one sample, sequenced in a study of shared clonotypes between healthy human individuals. Using immunoSEQ multiplex PCR, the repertoire was profiled, and TCRdb retains in-frame clones only, with some absent. The repertoire holds roughly 1,100,000 clones, with approximately 76% as singletons. Sample: memory CD4+ T cells sorted from blood. Subset described: CD45RA-negative fraction. Receptor source: a young man in good health.

This sequence joins TRBV2 and TRBJ2-3, with D possibly TRBD2 on 6 matching bases. Trimming took 5 bases from V and 2 from J, leaving 8 bases between them. Germline CDR1 is SNHLY and CDR2 is FYNNEI. The CDR3 loop spans 13 amino acids. The CDR3, as DNA: TGTGCCAGCAGTCGGGACTTCACAGATACGCAGTATTTT. Translation gives CASSRDFTDTQYF.

The chain is built from TRBV30 and TRBJ1-6; no reliable D call. In germline, CDR1 is GTSNPN, CDR2 SVGIG (reference sequence). V dropped 6 bases and J dropped 5 bases, with 8 bases sitting between them. The CDR3 spans 12 residues. This CDR3 is CACSVNNSPLHF. The CDR3 DNA is TGTGCCTGCTCCGTTAATAATTCACCCCTCCACTTT.

This chain joins TRBV7-6 and TRBJ1-1; unclear D gene. Between the trimmed V and J ends, which lost 1 base and 2 bases, there was a span of 11 bases. Germline V gives CDR1 SGHVS, CDR2 FNYEAQ. The CDR3 consists of 15 residues. CDR3 sequence: CASSLDAGYNTEAFF. CDR3 DNA: TGTGCCAGCAGCTTAGACGCCGGCTACAACACTGAAGCTTTCTTT.

This chain links TRBV30 with TRBJ2-7, with a weak D call TRBD2 (5 bases). CDR1 and CDR2 (germline): GTSNPN, SVGIG (reference sequence). V lost 0 bases and J lost 4, with 7 bases in between. The CDR3 spans 12 residues. The CDR3: CAWSVADYEQYF. The CDR3 DNA is TGTGCCTGGAGTGTAGCGGATTACGAGCAGTACTTC.